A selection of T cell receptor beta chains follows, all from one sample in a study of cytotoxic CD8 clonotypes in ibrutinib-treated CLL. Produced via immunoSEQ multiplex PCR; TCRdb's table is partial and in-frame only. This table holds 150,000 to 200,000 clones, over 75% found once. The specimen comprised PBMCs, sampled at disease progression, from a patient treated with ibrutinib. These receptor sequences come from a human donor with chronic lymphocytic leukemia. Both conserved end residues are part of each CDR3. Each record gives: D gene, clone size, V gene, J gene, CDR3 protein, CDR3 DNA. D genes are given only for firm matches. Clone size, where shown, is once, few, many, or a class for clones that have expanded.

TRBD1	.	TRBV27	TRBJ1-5	CASARQGRDSSNQPQHF	TGTGCCAGCGCACGACAGGGGCGGGATTCTAGCAATCAGCCCCAGCATTTT
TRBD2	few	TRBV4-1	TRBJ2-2	CASSRTSGRANTGELFF	TGCGCCAGCAGCCGGACTAGCGGGAGGGCAAACACCGGGGAGCTGTTTTTT
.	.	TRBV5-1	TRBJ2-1	CASSFVGGQGNEQFF	TGCGCCAGCAGCTTCGTTGGCGGCCAGGGCAATGAGCAGTTCTTC
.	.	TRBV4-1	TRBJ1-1	CASSLKGTNTEAFF	TGCGCCAGCAGCCTAAAGGGTACGAACACTGAAGCTTTCTTT
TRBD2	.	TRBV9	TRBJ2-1	CASGGLANKLMSYNEQFF	TGTGCCAGCGGAGGACTAGCGAACAAACTTATGTCCTACAATGAGCAGTTCTTC
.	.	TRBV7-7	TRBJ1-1	CASSLKDGGEAFF	TGTGCTAGCAGCCTGAAGGACGGCGGTGAAGCTTTCTTT
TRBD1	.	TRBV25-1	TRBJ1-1	CASSNRGATEAFF	TGTGCCAGCAGTAACAGGGGAGCCACTGAAGCTTTCTTT
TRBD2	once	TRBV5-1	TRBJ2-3	CASSLGSGTAGDTQYF	TGCGCCAGCAGCTTGGGTAGCGGGACGGCGGGAGATACGCAGTATTTT
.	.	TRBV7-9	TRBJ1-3	CASSSTGPASTGNTIYF	TGTGCCAGCAGCTCAACCGGACCCGCTAGTACTGGAAACACCATATATTTT
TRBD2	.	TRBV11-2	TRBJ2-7	CASSPQREKYEQYF	TGTGCCAGCAGCCCCCAGCGGGAGAAGTACGAGCAGTACTTC
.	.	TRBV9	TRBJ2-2	CASSVYATGELFF	TGTGCCAGCAGCGTTTACGCGACCGGGGAGCTGTTTTTT
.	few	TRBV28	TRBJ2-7	CASRTARAGSPYEQYF	TGTGCCAGCAGAACAGCCAGGGCAGGGTCCCCCTACGAGCAGTACTTC
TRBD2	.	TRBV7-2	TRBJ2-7	CASSTTSGSGNEQYF	TGTGCCAGCAGCACAACTAGCGGGAGTGGTAACGAGCAGTACTTC
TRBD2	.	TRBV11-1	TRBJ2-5	CASSPKSGTNAAETQYF	TGTGCCAGCAGCCCCAAGTCCGGGACTAACGCCGCAGAGACCCAGTACTTC